These T cell receptor beta chains were read from a single sample in a study of OX40 agonist ivuxolimab in advanced cancers. The table came from immunoSEQ multiplex PCR; TCRdb's copy has only in-frame clones and leaves some out. The sample consists of around 30,000 clones, about nine tenths of them appearing once. The sample was CD4+ or CD8+ T cells sorted from blood, taken in a trial of the OX40 agonist ivuxolimab. These receptors originate from an adult with an advanced solid tumor such as melanoma, head and neck, liver or kidney cancer. Each CDR3 is given with its conserved first and last residue. The order of the fields is V gene, D gene, clone size, J gene, CDR3 DNA, CDR3 protein. D genes are given only for firm matches. Only some rows state a clone size, as once, few, many or a class for expanded clones.

v_gene: TRBV5-6; d_gene: -; abundance: -; j_gene: TRBJ1-5; CDR3nt: TGTGCCAGCAGCTATGGCTGGGGCAATCAGCCCCAGCATTTT; CDR3aa: CASSYGWGNQPQHF
v_gene: TRBV25-1; d_gene: TRBD1; abundance: -; j_gene: TRBJ2-7; CDR3nt: TGTGCCAGCAGTAGACAGGGGAGGACGCGGTTTTCTTACGAGCAGTACTTC; CDR3aa: CASSRQGRTRFSYEQYF
v_gene: TRBV7-3; d_gene: -; abundance: -; j_gene: TRBJ1-2; CDR3nt: TGTGCCAGCAGCTTAAGCCCATCGGATGGCTACACCTTC; CDR3aa: CASSLSPSDGYTF
v_gene: TRBV15; d_gene: -; abundance: -; j_gene: TRBJ2-5; CDR3nt: TGTGCCACCAGCAGGGGGTTTGGAGGGGAAGAGACCCAGTACTTC; CDR3aa: CATSRGFGGEETQYF
v_gene: TRBV25-1; d_gene: TRBD1; abundance: -; j_gene: TRBJ2-3; CDR3nt: TGTGCCAGCAGCCCTCCGGGACAGGGTCACGATACGCAGTATTTT; CDR3aa: CASSPPGQGHDTQYF
v_gene: TRBV11-3; d_gene: TRBD1; abundance: -; j_gene: TRBJ1-4; CDR3nt: TGTGCCAGCAGCGATCCGGGACAGGGTTCTATGGAAAAACTGTTTTTT; CDR3aa: CASSDPGQGSMEKLFF
v_gene: TRBV7-9; d_gene: -; abundance: -; j_gene: TRBJ1-5; CDR3nt: TGTGCCAGCAGCTCCGGGGTCGGGCGACTTGGCAATCAGCCCCAGCATTTT; CDR3aa: CASSSGVGRLGNQPQHF
v_gene: TRBV2; d_gene: -; abundance: few; j_gene: TRBJ2-3; CDR3nt: TGTGCCAGCAATGGCGGAGTCACAGATACGCAGTATTTT; CDR3aa: CASNGGVTDTQYF
v_gene: TRBV9; d_gene: -; abundance: few; j_gene: TRBJ1-1; CDR3nt: TGTGCCAGCACCGTAGGGAGTGGGTTGAACACTGAAGCTTTCTTT; CDR3aa: CASTVGSGLNTEAFF
v_gene: TRBV29-1; d_gene: -; abundance: -; j_gene: TRBJ1-2; CDR3nt: TGCAGCGTGACCCAGACGGTGAGCCGAAGTAACTATGGCTACACCTTC; CDR3aa: CSVTQTVSRSNYGYTF
v_gene: TRBV14; d_gene: -; abundance: few; j_gene: TRBJ2-5; CDR3nt: TGTGCCAGCAGCCCCCATGGACCGGGCCAAGAGACCCAGTACTTC; CDR3aa: CASSPHGPGQETQYF
v_gene: TRBV13; d_gene: TRBD2; abundance: -; j_gene: TRBJ2-1; CDR3nt: TGTGCCAGCAGCTCCCCTAGCGGGAGCACCTACAATGAGCAGTTCTTC; CDR3aa: CASSSPSGSTYNEQFF
v_gene: TRBV5-4; d_gene: TRBD2; abundance: -; j_gene: TRBJ2-2; CDR3nt: TGTGCCAGCAGCTACATGACTAGCGGGAGAAAGGCCGGGGAGCTGTTTTTT; CDR3aa: CASSYMTSGRKAGELFF
v_gene: TRBV27; d_gene: -; abundance: -; j_gene: TRBJ1-2; CDR3nt: TGTGCCAGCAGTTTATCTAGCTCTAACTATGGCTACACCTTC; CDR3aa: CASSLSSSNYGYTF
v_gene: TRBV5-6; d_gene: -; abundance: -; j_gene: TRBJ2-3; CDR3nt: TGTGCCAGCAGCAAAAAAGGCCTAGATACGCAGTATTTT; CDR3aa: CASSKKGLDTQYF